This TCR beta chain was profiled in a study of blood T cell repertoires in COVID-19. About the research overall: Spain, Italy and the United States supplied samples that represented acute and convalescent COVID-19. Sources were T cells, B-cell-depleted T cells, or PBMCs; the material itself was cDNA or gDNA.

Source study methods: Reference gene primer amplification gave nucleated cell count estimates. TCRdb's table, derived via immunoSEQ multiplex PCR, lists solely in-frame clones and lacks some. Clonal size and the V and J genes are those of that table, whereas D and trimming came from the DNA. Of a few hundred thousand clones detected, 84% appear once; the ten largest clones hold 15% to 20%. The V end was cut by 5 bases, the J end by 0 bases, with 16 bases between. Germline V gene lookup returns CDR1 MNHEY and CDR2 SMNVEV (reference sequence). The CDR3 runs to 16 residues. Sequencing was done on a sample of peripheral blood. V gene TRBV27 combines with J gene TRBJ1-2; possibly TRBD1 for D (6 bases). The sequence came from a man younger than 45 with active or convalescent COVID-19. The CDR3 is CASSPYGTSANYGYTF. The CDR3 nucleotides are TGTGCCAGCAGTCCTTACGGGACATCAGCTAACTATGGCTACACCTTC.